This TCR beta chain was recorded in a study of blood T cell repertoires in COVID-19. Study context: Italy, Spain and the United States were the sources of the convalescent and acute COVID-19 samples.

TCRdb's table, derived via immunoSEQ multiplex PCR, lists solely in-frame clones and lacks some. The repertoire includes 120,000 to 150,000 clones, 65% to 85% of them detected once, and about 8.7% sits in the top ten. The CDR3 spans 18 residues. Germline V gives CDR1 SEHNR, CDR2 FQNEAQ (reference sequence). The V and J ends lost 6 bases and 1 base, in that order; junction bases with no gene match: 14. The sequence came from a man in his fifties with active or convalescent COVID-19. This chain uses TRBV7-9 with TRBJ2-2; 7 nucleotides align to TRBD2. Sequenced sample: peripheral blood. The CDR3 DNA reads as TGTGCCAGCAGTCATACTACCGGGACTACCTTGAACACCGGGGAGCTGTTTTTT. Encoded protein: CASSHTTGTTLNTGELFF.